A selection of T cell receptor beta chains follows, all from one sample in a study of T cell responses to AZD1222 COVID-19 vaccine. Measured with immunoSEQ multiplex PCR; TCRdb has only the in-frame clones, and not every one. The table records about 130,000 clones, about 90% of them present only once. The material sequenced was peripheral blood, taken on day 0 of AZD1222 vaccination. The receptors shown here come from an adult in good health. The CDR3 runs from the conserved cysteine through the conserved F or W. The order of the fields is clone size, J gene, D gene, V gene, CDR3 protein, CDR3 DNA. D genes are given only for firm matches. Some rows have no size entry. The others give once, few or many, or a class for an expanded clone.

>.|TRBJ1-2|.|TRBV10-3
CATHKSSYGYTF
TGTGCCACCCACAAAAGCAGCTATGGCTACACCTTC
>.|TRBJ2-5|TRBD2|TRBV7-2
CASSFDPSLAGGGETQYF
TGTGCCAGCAGCTTTGACCCGTCTCTAGCGGGGGGCGGGGAGACCCAGTACTTC
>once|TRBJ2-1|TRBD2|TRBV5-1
CASSLAPGLAGGMVQFF
TGCGCCAGCAGCTTGGCCCCGGGACTAGCGGGGGGGATGGTACAGTTCTTC
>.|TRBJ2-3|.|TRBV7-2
CASRAVGTDTQYF
TGTGCCAGCAGGGCCGTGGGCACAGATACGCAGTATTTT
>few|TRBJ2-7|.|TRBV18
CASSPWTGTIDEQYF
TGTGCCAGCTCACCCTGGACGGGTACGATCGACGAGCAGTACTTC
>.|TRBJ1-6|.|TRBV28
CASRKTGGSYNSPLHF
TGTGCCAGCAGAAAAACAGGTGGCTCCTATAATTCACCCCTCCACTTT
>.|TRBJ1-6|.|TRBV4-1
CASQRGPGDNNSPLHF
TGCGCCAGCCAACGGGGACCAGGTGATAATAATTCACCCCTCCACTTT
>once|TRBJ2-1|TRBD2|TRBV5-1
CASSLRAGGENEQFF
TGCGCCAGCAGCCTCCGAGCGGGAGGAGAAAATGAGCAGTTCTTC
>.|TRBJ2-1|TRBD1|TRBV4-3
CASRPGTGAYNEQFF
TGCGCCAGCAGGCCCGGGACAGGTGCCTACAATGAGCAGTTCTTC
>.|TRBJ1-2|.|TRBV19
CASSIVGGGYTF
TGTGCCAGTAGTATCGTGGGAGGTGGCTACACCTTC
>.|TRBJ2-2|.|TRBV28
CASSLDGATMNTGELFF
TGTGCCAGCAGTCTTGACGGGGCGACGATGAACACCGGGGAGCTGTTTTTT
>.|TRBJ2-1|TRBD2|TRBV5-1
CASSLLVAGVTYNEQFF
TGCGCCAGCAGCTTGCTCGTAGCGGGAGTCACCTACAATGAGCAGTTCTTC
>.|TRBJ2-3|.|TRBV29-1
CSVGAGRDSRYTDTQYF
TGCAGCGTTGGGGCGGGCCGGGACTCTAGATACACAGATACGCAGTATTTT
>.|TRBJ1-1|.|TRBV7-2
CASSLDYRDTEAFF
TGTGCCAGCAGCTTAGATTACCGAGACACTGAAGCTTTCTTT
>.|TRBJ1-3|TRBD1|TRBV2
CASTQGNAGNTIYF
TGTGCCAGCACACAGGGGAACGCTGGAAACACCATATATTTT
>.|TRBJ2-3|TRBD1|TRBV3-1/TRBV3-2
CASSQAQGVQASTQIRVPDTQYF
TGTGCCAGCAGCCAAGCCCAGGGGGTACAAGCTAGCACACAGATACGCGTCCCAGATACGCAGTATTTT
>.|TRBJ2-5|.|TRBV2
CASSTGTGLETQYF
TGTGCCAGCAGCACCGGGACCGGATTGGAGACCCAGTACTTC
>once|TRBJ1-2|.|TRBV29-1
CSVYQGSAVYGYTF
TGCAGCGTTTACCAGGGCTCGGCGGTATATGGCTACACCTTC
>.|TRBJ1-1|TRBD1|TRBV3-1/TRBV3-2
CASSQDSTGGSEAFF
TGTGCCAGCAGCCAAGATTCAACAGGGGGCAGTGAAGCTTTCTTT
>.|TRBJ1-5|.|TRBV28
CASSLGSQPQHF
TGTGCCAGCAGTTTAGGGAGTCAGCCCCAGCATTTT
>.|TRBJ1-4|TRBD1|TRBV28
CASTRGGGPEKLFF
TGTGCCAGCACCCGGGGAGGGGGCCCTGAAAAACTGTTTTTT
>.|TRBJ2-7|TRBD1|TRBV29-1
CSVAGTGAYEQYF
TGCAGCGTTGCCGGGACAGGAGCCTACGAGCAGTACTTC
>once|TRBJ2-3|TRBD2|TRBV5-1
CASSRATSGGADTQYF
TGCGCCAGCAGCAGAGCGACTAGCGGGGGGGCAGATACGCAGTATTTT
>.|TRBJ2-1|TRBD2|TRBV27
CANSLWGGGPSYNEQFF
TGTGCCAACAGTTTATGGGGCGGGGGGCCCTCCTACAATGAGCAGTTCTTC
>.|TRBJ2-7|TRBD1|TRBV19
CASSPPDREEQYF
TGTGCCAGTAGTCCACCGGACAGGGAGGAGCAGTACTTC
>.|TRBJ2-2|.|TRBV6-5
CASSSPGWGELFF
TGTGCCAGCAGTTCTCCAGGTTGGGGGGAGCTGTTTTTT
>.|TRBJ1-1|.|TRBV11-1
CASSLEQTRSSAFF
TGTGCCAGCAGCTTAGAACAGACCAGGTCGAGCGCTTTCTTT
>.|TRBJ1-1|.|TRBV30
CAWSNQNTEAFF
TGTGCCTGGAGCAACCAGAACACTGAAGCTTTCTTT
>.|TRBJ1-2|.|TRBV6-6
CASSPATGFVYGYTF
TGTGCCAGCAGTCCCGCCACAGGGTTTGTTTATGGCTACACCTTC
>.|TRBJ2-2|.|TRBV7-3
CASSLGGPNTGELFF
TGTGCCAGCAGCCTCGGGGGCCCGAACACCGGGGAGCTGTTTTTT
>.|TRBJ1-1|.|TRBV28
CASSLEQGRAFF
TGTGCCAGCAGTTTAGAACAGGGAAGGGCTTTCTTT
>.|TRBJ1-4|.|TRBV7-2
CASSRGLYNEKLFF
TGTGCCAGCAGCCGTGGACTGTATAATGAAAAACTGTTTTTT
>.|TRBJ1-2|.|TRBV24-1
CATSDPDRNYGYTF
TGTGCCACCAGTGACCCCGACAGGAACTATGGCTACACCTTC